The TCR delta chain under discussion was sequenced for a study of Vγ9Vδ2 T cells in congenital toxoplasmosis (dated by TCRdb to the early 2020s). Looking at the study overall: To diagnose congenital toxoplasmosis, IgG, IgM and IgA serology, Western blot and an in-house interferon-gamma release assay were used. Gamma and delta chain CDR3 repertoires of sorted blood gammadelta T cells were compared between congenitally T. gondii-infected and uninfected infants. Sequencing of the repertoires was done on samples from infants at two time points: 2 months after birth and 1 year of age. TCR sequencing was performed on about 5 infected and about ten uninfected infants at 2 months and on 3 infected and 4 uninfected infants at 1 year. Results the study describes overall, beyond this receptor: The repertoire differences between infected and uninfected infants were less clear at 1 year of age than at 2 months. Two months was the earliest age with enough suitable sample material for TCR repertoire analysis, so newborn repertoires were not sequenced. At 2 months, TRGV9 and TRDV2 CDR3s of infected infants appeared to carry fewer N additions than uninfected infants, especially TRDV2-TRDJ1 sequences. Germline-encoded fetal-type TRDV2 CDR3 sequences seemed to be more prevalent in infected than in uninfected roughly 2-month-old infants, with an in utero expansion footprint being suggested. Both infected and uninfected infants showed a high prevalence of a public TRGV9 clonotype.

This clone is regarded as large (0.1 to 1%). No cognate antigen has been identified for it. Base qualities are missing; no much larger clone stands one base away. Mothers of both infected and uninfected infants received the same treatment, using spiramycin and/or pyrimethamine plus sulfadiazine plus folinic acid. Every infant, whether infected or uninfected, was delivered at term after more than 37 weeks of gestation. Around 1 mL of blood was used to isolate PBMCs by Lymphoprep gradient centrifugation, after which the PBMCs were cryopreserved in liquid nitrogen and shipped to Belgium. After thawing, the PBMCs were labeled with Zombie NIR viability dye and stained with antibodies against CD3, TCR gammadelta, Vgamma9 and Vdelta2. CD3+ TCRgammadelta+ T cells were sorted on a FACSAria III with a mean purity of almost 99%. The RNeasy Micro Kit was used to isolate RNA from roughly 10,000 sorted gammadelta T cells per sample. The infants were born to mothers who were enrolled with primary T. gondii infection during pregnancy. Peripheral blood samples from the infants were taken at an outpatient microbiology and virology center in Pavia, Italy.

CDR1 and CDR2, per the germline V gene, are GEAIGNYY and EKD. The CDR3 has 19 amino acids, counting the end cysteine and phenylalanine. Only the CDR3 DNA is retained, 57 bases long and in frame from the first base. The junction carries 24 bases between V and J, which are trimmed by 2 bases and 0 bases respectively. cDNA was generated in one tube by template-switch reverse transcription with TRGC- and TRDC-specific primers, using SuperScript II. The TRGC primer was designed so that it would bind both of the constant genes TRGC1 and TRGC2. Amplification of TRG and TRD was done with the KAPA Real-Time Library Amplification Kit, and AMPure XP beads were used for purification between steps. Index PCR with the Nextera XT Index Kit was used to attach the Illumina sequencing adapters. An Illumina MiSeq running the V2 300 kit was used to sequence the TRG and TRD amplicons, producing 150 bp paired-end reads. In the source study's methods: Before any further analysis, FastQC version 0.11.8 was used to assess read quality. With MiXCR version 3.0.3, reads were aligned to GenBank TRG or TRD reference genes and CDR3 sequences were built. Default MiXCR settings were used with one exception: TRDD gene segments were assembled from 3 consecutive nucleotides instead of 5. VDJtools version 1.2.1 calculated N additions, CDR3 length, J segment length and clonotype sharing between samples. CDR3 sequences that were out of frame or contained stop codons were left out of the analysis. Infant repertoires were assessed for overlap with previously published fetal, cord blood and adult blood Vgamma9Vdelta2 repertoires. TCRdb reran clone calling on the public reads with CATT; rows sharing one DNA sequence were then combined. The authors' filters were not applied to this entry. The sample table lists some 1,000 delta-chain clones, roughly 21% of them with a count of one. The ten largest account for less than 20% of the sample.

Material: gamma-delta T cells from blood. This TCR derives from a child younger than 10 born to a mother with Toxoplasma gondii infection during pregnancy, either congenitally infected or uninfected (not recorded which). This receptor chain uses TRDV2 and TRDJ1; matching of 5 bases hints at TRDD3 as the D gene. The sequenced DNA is TGTGCCTGTGACATTGTACTGGAGAACGGGTTAAGATACACCGATAAACTCATCTTT. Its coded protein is CACDIVLENGLRYTDKLIF.